This record covers a single TCR beta chain. Antigen specificity is unknown. These data belong to a study of graft-versus-host responses after intestinal transplantation. General study results and limits: Allografts from individuals with graft-donor T cell macrochimerism displayed high graft-versus-host to host-versus-graft clonal ratios.

Sequencing was performed with immunoSEQ multiplex PCR; in TCRdb, only in-frame clones are kept and a portion is missing. Here the sample spans 40,000 or so clones, over 85% being singletons. The starting material was PBMCs, obtained roughly 270 days after transplant. The receptor comes from a human patient who received an intestinal transplant, so some T cells may come from the graft donor.

Written as DNA, the CDR3 is TGTGCCAGCAGCTTAGGCGAGGGGGGAACGGAGACCCAGTACTTC. Amino acid sequence: CASSLGEGGTETQYF. The chain has TRBV11-3 and TRBJ2-5; D may correspond to TRBD1 or TRBD2 (6 bases each). The germline V and J ends were trimmed by 1 base and 5 bases, with 14 bases remaining between them. The CDR3 loop spans 15 amino acids. Looked up from germline, CDR1 is SGHNT and CDR2 is YENEEA.